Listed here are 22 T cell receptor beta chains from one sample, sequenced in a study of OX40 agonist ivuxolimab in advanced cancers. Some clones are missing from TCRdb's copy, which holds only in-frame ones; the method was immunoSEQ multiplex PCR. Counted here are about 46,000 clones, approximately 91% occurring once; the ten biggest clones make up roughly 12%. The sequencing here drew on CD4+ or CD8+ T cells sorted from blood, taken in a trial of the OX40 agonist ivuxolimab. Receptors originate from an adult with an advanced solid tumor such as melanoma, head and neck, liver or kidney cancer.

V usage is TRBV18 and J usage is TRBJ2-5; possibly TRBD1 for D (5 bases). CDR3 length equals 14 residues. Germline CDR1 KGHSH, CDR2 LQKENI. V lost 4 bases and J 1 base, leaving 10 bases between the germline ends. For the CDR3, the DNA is TGTGCCAGCTCACGCGACAGCCTCCAAGAGACCCAGTACTTC. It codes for CASSRDSLQETQYF.

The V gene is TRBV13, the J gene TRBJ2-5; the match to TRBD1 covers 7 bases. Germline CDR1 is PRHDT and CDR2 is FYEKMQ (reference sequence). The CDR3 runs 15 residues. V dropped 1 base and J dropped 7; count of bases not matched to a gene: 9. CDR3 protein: CASSLVTGVRRTQYF. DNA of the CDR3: TGTGCCAGCAGCTTAGTTACAGGGGTACGGCGGACCCAGTACTTC.

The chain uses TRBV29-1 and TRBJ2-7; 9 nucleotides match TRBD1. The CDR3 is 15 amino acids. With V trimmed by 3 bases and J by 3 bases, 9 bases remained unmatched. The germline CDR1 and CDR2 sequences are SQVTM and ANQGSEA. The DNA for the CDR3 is TGCAGCGTTGATATCCGGGACAGGGTCGGCTACGAGCAGTACTTC. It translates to CSVDIRDRVGYEQYF.

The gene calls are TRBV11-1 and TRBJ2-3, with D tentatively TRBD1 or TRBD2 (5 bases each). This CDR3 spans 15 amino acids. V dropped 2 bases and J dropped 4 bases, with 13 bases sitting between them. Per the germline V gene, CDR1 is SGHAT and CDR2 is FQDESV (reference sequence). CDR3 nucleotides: TGTGCCAGCAGCTTACGAAGGGGAGAATCAGATACGCAGTATTTT. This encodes CASSLRRGESDTQYF. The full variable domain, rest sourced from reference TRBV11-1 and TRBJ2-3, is EAEVAQSPRYKITEKSQAVAFWCDPISGHATLYWYRQILGQGPELLVQFQDESVVDDSQLPKDRFSAERLKGVDSTLKIQPAELGDSAMYLCASSLRRGESDTQYFGPGTRLTVL.

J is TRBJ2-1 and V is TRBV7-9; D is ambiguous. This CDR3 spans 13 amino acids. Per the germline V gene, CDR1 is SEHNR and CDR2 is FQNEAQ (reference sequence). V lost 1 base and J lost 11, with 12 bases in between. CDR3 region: CASSLVDMNKQFF. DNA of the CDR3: TGTGCCAGCAGCTTAGTTGACATGAACAAGCAGTTCTTC.

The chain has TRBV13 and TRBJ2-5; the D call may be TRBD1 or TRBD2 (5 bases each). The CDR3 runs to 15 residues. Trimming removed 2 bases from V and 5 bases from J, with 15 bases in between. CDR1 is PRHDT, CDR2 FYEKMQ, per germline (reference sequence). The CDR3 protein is CASSLLGESSETQYF. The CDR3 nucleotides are TGTGCCAGCAGCTTACTGGGGGAGAGTAGTGAGACCCAGTACTTC.

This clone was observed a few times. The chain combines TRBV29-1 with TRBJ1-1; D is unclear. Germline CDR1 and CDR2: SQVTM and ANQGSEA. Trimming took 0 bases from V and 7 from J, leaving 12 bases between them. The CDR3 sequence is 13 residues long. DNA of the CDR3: TGCAGCGTTGAAGAAGGGCAGAACCTTGAAGCTTTCTTT. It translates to CSVEEGQNLEAFF.

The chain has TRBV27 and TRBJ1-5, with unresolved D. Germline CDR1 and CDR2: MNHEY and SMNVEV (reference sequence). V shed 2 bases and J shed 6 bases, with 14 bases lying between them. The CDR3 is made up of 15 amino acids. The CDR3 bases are TGTGCCAGCAGTTTAGACTCCCTCACGGCTCAGCCCCAGCATTTT. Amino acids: CASSLDSLTAQPQHF.

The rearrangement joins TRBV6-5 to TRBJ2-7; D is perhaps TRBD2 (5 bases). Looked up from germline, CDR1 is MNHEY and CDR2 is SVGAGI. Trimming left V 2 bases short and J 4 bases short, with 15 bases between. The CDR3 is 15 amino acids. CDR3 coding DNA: TGTGCCAGCAGTTACGAGGGTAGTTCGACGTACGAGCAGTACTTC. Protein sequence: CASSYEGSSTYEQYF.

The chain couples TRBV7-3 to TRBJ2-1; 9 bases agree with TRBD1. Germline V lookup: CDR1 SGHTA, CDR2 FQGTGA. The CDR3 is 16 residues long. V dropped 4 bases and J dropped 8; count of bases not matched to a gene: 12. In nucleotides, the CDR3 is TGTGCCAGCAGCTCGTTGGGGACAGGGTCCTTGGATGAGCAGTTCTTC. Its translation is CASSSLGTGSLDEQFF.

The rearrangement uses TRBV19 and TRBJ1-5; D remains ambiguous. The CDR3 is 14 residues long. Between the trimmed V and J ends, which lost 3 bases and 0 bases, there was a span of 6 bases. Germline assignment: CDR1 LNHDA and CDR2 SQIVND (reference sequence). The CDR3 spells CASSMWGSNQPQHF. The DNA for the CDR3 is TGTGCCAGTAGTATGTGGGGTAGCAATCAGCCCCAGCATTTT. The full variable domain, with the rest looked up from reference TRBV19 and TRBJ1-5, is DGGITQSPKYLFRKEGQNVTLSCEQNLNHDAMYWYRQDPGQGLRLIYYSQIVNDFQKGDIAEGYSVSREKKESFPLTVTSAQKNPTAFYLCASSMWGSNQPQHFGDGTRLSIL.

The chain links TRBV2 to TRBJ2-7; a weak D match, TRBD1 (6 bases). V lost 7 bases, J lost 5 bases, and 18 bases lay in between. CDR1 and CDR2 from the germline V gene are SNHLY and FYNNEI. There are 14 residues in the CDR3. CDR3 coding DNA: TGTGCCAGCACCCTGGACAGCCTCTCGAACGAGCAGTACTTC. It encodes CASTLDSLSNEQYF.

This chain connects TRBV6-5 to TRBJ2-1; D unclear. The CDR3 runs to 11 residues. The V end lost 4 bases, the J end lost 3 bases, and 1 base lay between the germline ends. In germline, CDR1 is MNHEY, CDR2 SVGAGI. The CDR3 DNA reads TGTGCCAGCAGTTTCTACAATGAGCAGTTCTTC. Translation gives CASSFYNEQFF.

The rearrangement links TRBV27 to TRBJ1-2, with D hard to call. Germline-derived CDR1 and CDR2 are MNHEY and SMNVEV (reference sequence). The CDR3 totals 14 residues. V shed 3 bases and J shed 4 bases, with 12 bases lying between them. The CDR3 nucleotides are TGTGCCAGCAGTTTCGCGGGCACATCCTATGGCTACACCTTC. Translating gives CASSFAGTSYGYTF.

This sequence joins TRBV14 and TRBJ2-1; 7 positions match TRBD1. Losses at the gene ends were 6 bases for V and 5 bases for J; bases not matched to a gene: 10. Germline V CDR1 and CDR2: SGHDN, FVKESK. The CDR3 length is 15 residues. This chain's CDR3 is CASRPDRDNNNEQFF. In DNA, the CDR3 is TGTGCCAGCAGACCCGACAGGGATAATAACAATGAGCAGTTCTTC. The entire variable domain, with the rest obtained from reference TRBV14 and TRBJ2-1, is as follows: EAGVTQFPSHSVIEKGQTVTLRCDPISGHDNLYWYRRVMGKEIKFLLHFVKESKQDESGMPNNRFLAERTGGTYSTLKVQPAELEDSGVYFCASRPDRDNNNEQFFGPGTRLTVL.

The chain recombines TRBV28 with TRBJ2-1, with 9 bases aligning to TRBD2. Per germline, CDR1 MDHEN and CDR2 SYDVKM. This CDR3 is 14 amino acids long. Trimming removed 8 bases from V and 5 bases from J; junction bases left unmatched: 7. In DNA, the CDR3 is TGTGCCAGCTTCTTGGCGGGAGGGCACAATGAGCAGTTCTTC. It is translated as CASFLAGGHNEQFF.

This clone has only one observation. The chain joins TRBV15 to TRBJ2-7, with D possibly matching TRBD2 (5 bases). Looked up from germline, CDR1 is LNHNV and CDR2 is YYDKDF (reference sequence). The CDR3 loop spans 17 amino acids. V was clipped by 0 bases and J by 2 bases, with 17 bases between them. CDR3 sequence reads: CATSRDGGPQDPYEQYF. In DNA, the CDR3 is TGTGCCACCAGCAGAGATGGAGGCCCTCAAGATCCCTACGAGCAGTACTTC.

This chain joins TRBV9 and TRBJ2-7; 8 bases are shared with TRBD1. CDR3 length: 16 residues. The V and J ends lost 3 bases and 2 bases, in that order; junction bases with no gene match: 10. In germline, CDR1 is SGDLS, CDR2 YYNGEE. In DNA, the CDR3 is TGTGCCAGCAGCGCAAACCAGGGGGCGAGGGCCTACGAGCAGTACTTC. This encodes CASSANQGARAYEQYF.

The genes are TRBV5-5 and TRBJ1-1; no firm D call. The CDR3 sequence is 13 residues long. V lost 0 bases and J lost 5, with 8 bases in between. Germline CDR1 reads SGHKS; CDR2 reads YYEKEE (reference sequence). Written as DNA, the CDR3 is TGTGCCAGCAGCTTGGCCGCATGGACTGAAGCTTTCTTT. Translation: CASSLAAWTEAFF. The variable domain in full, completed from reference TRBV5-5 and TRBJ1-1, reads DAGVTQSPTHLIKTRGQQVTLRCSPISGHKSVSWYQQVLGQGPQFIFQYYEKEERGRGNFPDRFSARQFPNYSSELNVNALLLGDSALYLCASSLAAWTEAFFGQGTRLTVV.

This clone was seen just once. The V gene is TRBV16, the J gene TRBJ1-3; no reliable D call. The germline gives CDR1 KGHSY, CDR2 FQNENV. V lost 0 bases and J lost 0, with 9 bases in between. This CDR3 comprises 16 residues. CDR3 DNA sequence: TGTGCCAGCAGCCAATCCCGGGAGTACTCTGGAAACACCATATATTTT. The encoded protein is CASSQSREYSGNTIYF.

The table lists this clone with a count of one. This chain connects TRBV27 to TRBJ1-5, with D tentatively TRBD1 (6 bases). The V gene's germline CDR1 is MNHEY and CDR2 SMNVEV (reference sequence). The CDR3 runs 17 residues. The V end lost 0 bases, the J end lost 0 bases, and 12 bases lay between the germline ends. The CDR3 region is CASSLSFWTASNQPQHF. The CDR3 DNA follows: TGTGCCAGCAGTTTATCATTTTGGACAGCTAGCAATCAGCCCCAGCATTTT.

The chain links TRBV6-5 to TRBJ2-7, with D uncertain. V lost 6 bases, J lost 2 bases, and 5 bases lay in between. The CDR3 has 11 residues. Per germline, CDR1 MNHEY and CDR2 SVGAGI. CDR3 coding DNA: TGTGCCAGCAGCCCCGCCTACGAGCAGTACTTC. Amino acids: CASSPAYEQYF.